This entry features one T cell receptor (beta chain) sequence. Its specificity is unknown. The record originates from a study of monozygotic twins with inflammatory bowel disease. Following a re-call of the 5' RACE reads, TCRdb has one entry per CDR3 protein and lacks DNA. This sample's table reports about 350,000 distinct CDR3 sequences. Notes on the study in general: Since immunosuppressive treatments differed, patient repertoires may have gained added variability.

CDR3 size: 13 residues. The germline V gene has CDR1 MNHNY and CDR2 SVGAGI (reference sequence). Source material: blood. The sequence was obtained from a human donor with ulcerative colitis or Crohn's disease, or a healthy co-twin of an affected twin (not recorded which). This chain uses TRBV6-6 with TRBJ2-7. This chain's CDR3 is CASSYSGTDEQYF.